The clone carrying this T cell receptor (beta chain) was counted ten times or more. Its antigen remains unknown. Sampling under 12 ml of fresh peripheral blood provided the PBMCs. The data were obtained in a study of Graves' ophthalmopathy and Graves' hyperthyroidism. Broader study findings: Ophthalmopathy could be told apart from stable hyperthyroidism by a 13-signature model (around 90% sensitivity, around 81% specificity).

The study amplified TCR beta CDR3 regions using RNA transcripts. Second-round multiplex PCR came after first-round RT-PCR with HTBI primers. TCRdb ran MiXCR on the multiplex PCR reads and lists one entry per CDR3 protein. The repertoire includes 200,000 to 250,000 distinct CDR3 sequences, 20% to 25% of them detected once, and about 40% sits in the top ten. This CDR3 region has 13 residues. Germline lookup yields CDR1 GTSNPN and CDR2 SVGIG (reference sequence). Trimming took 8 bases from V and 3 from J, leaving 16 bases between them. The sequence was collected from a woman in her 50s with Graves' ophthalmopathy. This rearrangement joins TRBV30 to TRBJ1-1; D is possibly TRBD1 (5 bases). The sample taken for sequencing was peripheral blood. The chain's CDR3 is CAGSGQRYTEAFF. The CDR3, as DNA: TGTGCCGGCTCGGGGCAGAGATACACTGAAGCTTTCTTT.